The T cell receptor (beta chain) under discussion was sequenced for a study of shared clonotypes between healthy human individuals. Repertoires were generated with immunoSEQ multiplex PCR, while TCRdb's copy carries only in-frame clones and drops some. The repertoire holds 2 million to 2.5 million clones, with less than 95% as singletons. Note on this clone: Its target is not known.

Only CD45RO-negative cells positively selected for CCR7 counted as naive CD8 cells, so terminally differentiated effector memory CD45RA+ cells were excluded. Study-wide findings and caveats: Genetic and exposure-history diversity was limited by the small donor number.

Germline CDR1 reads SGHVS; CDR2 reads FQNEAQ. V shed 5 bases, J shed 8 bases, and the junction held 7 bases outside the gene matches. The CDR3 loop spans 14 amino acids. Sequences were obtained from naive CD8+ T cells sorted from blood. This sequence joins TRBV7-8 and TRBJ1-5; 9 nucleotides agree with TRBD1. This TCR came from a man younger than 30 in good health. The DNA for the CDR3 is TGTGCCAGCAGCCCGACAGGGGGATATGAGCCCCAGCATTTT. It specifies CASSPTGGYEPQHF.